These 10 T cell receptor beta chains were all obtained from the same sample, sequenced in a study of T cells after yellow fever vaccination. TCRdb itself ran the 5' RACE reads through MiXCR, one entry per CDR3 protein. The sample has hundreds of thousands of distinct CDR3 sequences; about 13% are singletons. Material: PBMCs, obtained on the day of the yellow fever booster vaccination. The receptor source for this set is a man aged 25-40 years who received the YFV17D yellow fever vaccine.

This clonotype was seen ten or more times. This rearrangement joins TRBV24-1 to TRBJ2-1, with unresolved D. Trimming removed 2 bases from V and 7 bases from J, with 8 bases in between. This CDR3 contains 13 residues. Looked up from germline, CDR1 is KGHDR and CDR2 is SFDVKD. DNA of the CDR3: TGTGCCACCAGTGATTCAGTTGGAAATGAGCAGTTCTTC. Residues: CATSDSVGNEQFF.

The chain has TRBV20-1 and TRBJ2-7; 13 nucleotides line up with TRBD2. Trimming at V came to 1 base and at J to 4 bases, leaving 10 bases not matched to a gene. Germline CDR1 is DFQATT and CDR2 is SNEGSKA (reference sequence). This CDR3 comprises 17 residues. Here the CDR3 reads CSARGEVGTSGTYEQYF. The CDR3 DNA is TGCAGTGCTAGAGGGGAGGTTGGGACTAGCGGGACTTACGAGCAGTACTTC.

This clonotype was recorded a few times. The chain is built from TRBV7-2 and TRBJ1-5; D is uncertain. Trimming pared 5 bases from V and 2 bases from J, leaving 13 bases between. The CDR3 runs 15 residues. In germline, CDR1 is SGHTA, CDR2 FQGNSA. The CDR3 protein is CASSPYPTGNQPQHF. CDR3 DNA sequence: TGTGCCAGCAGCCCTTACCCGACTGGCAATCAGCCCCAGCATTTT.

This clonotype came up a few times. This CDR3 is CASSPRRQAHGQPQHF. The CDR3 nucleotides are TGTGCCAGCAGTCCAAGGCGACAGGCCCACGGGCAGCCCCAGCATTTT. J is TRBJ1-5 and V is TRBV28; weak D call: TRBD1 (6 bases). The CDR3 length is 16 residues. Trimming took off 5 bases at V and 7 bases at J, with 21 bases between the two ends. CDR1 and CDR2 (germline): MDHEN, SYDVKM.

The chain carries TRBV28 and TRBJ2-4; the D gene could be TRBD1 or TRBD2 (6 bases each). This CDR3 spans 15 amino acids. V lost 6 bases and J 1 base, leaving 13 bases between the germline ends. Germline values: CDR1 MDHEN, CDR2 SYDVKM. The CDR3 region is CASRQGGGAKNIQYF. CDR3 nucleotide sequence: TGTGCCAGCAGACAGGGTGGGGGGGCCAAAAACATTCAGTACTTC.

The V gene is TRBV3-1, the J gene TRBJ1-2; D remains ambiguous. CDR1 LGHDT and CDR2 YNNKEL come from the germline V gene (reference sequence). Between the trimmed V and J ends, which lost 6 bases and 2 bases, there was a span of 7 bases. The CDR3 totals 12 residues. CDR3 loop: CASRGVNYGYTF. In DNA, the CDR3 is TGTGCCAGCAGGGGAGTAAACTATGGCTACACCTTC. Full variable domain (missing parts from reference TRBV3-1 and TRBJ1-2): DTAVSQTPKYLVTQMGNDKSIKCEQNLGHDTMYWYKQDSKKFLKIMFSYNNKELIINETVPNRFSPKSPDKAHLNLHINSLELGDSAVYFCASRGVNYGYTFGSGTRLTVV.

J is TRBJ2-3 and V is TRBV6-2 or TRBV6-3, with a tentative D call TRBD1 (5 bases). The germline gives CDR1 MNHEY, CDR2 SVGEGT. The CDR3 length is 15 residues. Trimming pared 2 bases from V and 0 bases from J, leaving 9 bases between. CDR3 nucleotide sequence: TGTGCCAGCAGTTACGGGGCGGTAAGCACAGATACGCAGTATTTT. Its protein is CASSYGAVSTDTQYF.

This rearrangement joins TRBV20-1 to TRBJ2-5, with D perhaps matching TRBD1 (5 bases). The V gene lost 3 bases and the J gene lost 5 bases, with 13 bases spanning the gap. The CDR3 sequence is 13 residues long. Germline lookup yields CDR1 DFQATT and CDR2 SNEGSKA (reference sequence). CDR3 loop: CSASDSRLETQYF. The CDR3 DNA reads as TGCAGTGCTAGCGACAGCCGATTGGAGACCCAGTACTTC.

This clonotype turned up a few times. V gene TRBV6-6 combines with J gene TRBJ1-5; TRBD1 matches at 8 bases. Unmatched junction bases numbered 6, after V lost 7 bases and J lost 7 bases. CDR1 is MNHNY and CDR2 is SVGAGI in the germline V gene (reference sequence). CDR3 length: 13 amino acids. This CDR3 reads CASNKQGGQPQHF. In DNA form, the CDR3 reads TGTGCCAGCAATAAACAGGGGGGGCAGCCCCAGCATTTT.

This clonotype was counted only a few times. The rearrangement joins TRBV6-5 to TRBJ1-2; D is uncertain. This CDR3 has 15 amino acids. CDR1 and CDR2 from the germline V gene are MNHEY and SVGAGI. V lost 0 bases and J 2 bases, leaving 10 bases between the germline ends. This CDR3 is CASSYSTSPNYGYTF. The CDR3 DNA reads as TGTGCCAGCAGTTACTCGACCTCCCCCAACTATGGCTACACCTTC.